The 13 T cell receptor beta chains given below trace back to one sample, sequenced in a study of preoperative IRX-2 immunotherapy in early breast cancer. Measured with immunoSEQ multiplex PCR; TCRdb has only the in-frame clones, and not every one. The data show 43,000 or so clones, around 96% seen once. Treatment described: preoperative locoregional IRX-2 cytokine immunotherapy. Sample: tumor tissue, taken after IRX-2 immunotherapy. All receptors derive from a human donor with breast cancer.

The chain uses TRBV11-2 and TRBJ2-1; D is perhaps TRBD2 (7 bases). Germline V gene sequence: CDR1 SGHAT, CDR2 FQNNGV. The CDR3 is 14 residues long. Trimming took 4 bases from V and 2 from J, leaving 9 bases between them. The CDR3 is CASSSGGPYNEQFF. In nucleotides, the CDR3 is TGTGCCAGCAGCTCCGGGGGGCCCTACAATGAGCAGTTCTTC.

The chain combines TRBV23-1 with TRBJ2-3, with 7 bases that match TRBD1. TRBV23-1 has ORF status, its function being uncertain. Losses at the gene ends were 9 bases for V and 1 base for J; bases not matched to a gene: 4. CDR3 length: 13 residues. CDR3 in DNA: TGCGCCAGTAGACAGGGATGCACAGATACGCAGTATTTT. Translation gives CASRQGCTDTQYF.

The genes are TRBV2 and TRBJ2-2, with D perhaps matching TRBD2 (6 bases). The germline V gene encodes CDR1 SNHLY and CDR2 FYNNEI. Trimming left V 2 bases short and J 6 bases short, with 25 bases between. The CDR3 is 19 amino acids. The CDR3 DNA sequence: TGTGCCAGCAGTGAAAGTAAGGGCTCGGGACTTAGACTTCCCGGGGAGCTGTTTTTT. Its translation: CASSESKGSGLRLPGELFF.

V is TRBV5-1 and J is TRBJ2-3; perhaps TRBD2 as D (6 bases). V gave up 5 bases and J gave up 5 bases, with 18 bases separating them. Looked up from germline, CDR1 is SGHRS and CDR2 is YFSETQ. The CDR3 contains 15 residues. The CDR3 bases are TGCGCCAGCAGTTCGGCGGGGCAACCGGGAGATACGCAGTATTTT. Translating it yields CASSSAGQPGDTQYF.

The chain recombines TRBV5-1 with TRBJ1-2; D unclear. V lost 0 bases and J 3 bases, leaving 9 bases between the germline ends. The CDR3 is 14 residues long. Germline V CDR1 and CDR2: SGHRS, YFSETQ. CDR3 sequence reads: CASSLGVTHYGYTF. The CDR3 DNA follows: TGCGCCAGCAGCTTGGGGGTCACGCACTATGGCTACACCTTC.

CDR3 nucleotides: TGTGCCAGTACCACTAGCTGGCCTGGGAATGAGCAGTTCTTC. Amino acid sequence: CASTTSWPGNEQFF. The V and J genes are TRBV19 and TRBJ2-1; D perhaps matches TRBD2 (6 bases). This CDR3 is 14 amino acids long. Deletions cut 7 bases from V and 7 bases from J, with 17 bases between. Germline assignment: CDR1 LNHDA and CDR2 SQIVND (reference sequence).

J is TRBJ1-1 and V is TRBV28; 7 bases are a match to TRBD1. V lost 4 bases and J lost 0; bases outside the gene matches: 2. This CDR3 region has 14 residues. CDR1 and CDR2 (germline): MDHEN, SYDVKM. CDR3 coding DNA: TGTGCCAGCAGTTCAGGGGGTATGAACACTGAAGCTTTCTTT. This codes for CASSSGGMNTEAFF.

The CDR3 DNA sequence: TGTGCCAGCAGCGCCGAGGGGTTCCGGGGGTTGAACACCGGGGAGCTGTTTTTT. Its protein product is CASSAEGFRGLNTGELFF. V usage is TRBV9 and J usage is TRBJ2-2, with D possibly TRBD2 on 6 matching bases. Germline assignment: CDR1 SGDLS and CDR2 YYNGEE. Trimming took off 3 bases at V and 1 base at J, with 19 bases between the two ends. This CDR3 is 18 amino acids long.

The chain couples TRBV29-1 to TRBJ1-2; D gene unclear. V was trimmed by 4 bases and J by 2 bases, leaving 5 bases between them. This CDR3 comprises 11 residues. Germline V gene lookup returns CDR1 SQVTM and CDR2 ANQGSEA. CDR3 protein: CSVVQNYGYTF. As DNA, the CDR3 is TGCAGCGTTGTACAGAACTATGGCTACACCTTC. Variable domain in full (rest from reference TRBV29-1 and TRBJ1-2): SAVISQKPSRDICQRGTSLTIQCQVDSQVTMMFWYRQQPGQSLTLIATANQGSEATYESGFVIDKFPISRPNLTFSTLTVSNMSPEDSSIYLCSVVQNYGYTFGSGTRLTVV.

The gene calls are TRBV4-2 and TRBJ1-1; tentative D call: TRBD1 (6 bases). Germline CDR1 LGHNA, CDR2 YNFKEQ. The ends were cut back, 1 base at V and 8 bases at J, with 17 bases in the middle. The CDR3 runs 15 residues. CDR3 loop: CASSQVSAGAPEAFF. The CDR3 region has the DNA TGTGCCAGCAGCCAAGTTTCGGCAGGGGCCCCAGAAGCTTTCTTT.

The rearrangement joins TRBV21-1 to TRBJ2-2; the DNA was not compared with TRBD2, the D call given in the table. TRBV21-1 is a pseudogene. The CDR3 totals 19 residues. This CDR3 is CASNSNLRGVRLMTGELFF. For the CDR3, the DNA is TGTGCCAGCAACAGCAACTTGCGGGGGGTAAGGTTAATGACCGGGGAGCTGTTTTTT.

This rearrangement joins TRBV4-2 to TRBJ2-1; D is perhaps TRBD2 (6 bases). The V end lost 5 bases, the J end lost 6 bases, and 11 bases lay between the germline ends. CDR1 is LGHNA, CDR2 YNFKEQ, per germline. CDR3 length: 13 residues. The CDR3 DNA is TGTGCCAGCAGCTTGATAGCGGCCAATGAGCAGTTCTTC. Its translation: CASSLIAANEQFF.

This chain joins TRBV30 and TRBJ2-7; D may be TRBD2 (6 bases). Trimming removed 2 bases from V and 6 bases from J, with 17 bases in between. The length of the CDR3 is 14 residues. CDR1 GTSNPN and CDR2 SVGIG come from the germline V gene (reference sequence). The CDR3 DNA follows: TGTGCCTGGAGTTTCTCCGGGAGAGAGGGCGAGCAGTACTTC. As protein: CAWSFSGREGEQYF.